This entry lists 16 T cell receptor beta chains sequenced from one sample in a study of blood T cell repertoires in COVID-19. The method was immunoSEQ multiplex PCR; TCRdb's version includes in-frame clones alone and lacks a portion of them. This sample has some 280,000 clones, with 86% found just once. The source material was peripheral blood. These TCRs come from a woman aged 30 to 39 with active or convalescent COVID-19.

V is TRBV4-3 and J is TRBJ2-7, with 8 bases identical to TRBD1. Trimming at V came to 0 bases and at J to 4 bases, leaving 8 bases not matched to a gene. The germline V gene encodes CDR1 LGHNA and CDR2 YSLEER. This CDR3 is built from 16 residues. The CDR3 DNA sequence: TGCGCCAGCAGCCAAGATCCCGGGACAGGTTTTTACGAGCAGTACTTC. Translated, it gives CASSQDPGTGFYEQYF.

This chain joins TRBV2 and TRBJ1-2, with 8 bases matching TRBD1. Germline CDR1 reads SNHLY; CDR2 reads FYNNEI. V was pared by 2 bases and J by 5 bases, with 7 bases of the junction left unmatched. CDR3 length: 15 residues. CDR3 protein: CASSESRGRLYGYTF. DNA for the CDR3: TGTGCCAGCAGTGAAAGCAGGGGGCGGCTTTATGGCTACACCTTC.

The CDR3 nucleotides are TGTGCCAGCAGCCCAAGGGGGTACCAGAACACTGAAGCTTTCTTT. Protein product: CASSPRGYQNTEAFF. The chain couples TRBV25-1 to TRBJ1-1; D possibly corresponds to TRBD1 (6 bases). CDR3 length: 15 amino acids. Per the germline V gene, CDR1 is MGHDK and CDR2 is SYGVNS. The V end lost 6 bases, the J end lost 1 base, and 15 bases lay between the germline ends.

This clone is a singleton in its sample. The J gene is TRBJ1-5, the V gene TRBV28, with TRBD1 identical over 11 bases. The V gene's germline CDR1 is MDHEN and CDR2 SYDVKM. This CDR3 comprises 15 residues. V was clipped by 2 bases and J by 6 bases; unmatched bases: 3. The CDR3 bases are TGTGCCAGCAGTTTAAGGACAGGGGGCTTTCAGCCCCAGCATTTT. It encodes CASSLRTGGFQPQHF.

The CDR3 sequence: CASSGGRVRTEAFF. The CDR3 coding sequence is TGTGCCAGCAGTGGGGGGAGGGTCCGCACTGAAGCTTTCTTT. The gene calls are TRBV6-6 and TRBJ1-1; maybe TRBD1 (5 bases). Germline V gives CDR1 MNHNY, CDR2 SVGAGI (reference sequence). CDR3 length: 14 residues. Trimming shortened V by 5 bases and J by 4 bases, and 14 bases separated the two germline ends.

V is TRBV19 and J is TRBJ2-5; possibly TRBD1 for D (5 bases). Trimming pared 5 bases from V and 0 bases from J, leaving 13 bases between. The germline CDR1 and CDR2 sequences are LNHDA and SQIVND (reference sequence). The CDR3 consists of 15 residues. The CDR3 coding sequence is TGTGCCAGTAGTCAGGGTCCCTCCAACCAAGAGACCCAGTACTTC. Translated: CASSQGPSNQETQYF.

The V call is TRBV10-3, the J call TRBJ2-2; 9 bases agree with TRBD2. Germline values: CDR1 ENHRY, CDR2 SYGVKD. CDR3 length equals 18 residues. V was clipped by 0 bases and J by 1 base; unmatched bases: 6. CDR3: CAISESRLAGMNTGELFF. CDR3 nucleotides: TGTGCCATCAGTGAGTCCAGGCTAGCGGGGATGAACACCGGGGAGCTGTTTTTT.

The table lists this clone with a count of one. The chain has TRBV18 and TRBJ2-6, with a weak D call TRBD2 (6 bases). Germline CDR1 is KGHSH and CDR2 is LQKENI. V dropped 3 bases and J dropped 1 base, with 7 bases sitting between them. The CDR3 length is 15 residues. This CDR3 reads CASSPGGSGANVLTF. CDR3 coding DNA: TGTGCCAGCTCACCGGGGGGATCTGGGGCCAACGTCCTGACTTTC.

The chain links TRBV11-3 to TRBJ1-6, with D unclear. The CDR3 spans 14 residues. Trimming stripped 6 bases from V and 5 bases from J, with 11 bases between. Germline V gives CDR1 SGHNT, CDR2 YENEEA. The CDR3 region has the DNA TGTGCCAGCAGTAGCGGGCGAAATAATTCACCCCTCCACTTT. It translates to CASSSGRNNSPLHF.

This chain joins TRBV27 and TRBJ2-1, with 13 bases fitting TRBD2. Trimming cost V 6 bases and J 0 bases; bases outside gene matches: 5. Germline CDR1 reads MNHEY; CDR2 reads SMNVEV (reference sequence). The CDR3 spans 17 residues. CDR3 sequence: CASSTSGGDYSYNEQFF. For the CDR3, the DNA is TGTGCCAGCAGCACTAGCGGGGGGGATTACTCCTACAATGAGCAGTTCTTC.

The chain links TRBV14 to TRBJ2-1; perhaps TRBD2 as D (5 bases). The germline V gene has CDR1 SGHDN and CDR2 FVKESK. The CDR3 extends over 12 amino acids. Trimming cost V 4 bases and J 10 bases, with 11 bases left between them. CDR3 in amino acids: CASSPNGVEQFF. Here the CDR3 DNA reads TGTGCCAGCAGCCCAAACGGGGTGGAGCAGTTCTTC.

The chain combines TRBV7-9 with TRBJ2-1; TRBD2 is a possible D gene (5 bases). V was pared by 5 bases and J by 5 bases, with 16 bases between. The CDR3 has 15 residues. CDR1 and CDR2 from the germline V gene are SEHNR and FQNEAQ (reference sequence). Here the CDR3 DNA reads TGTGCCAGCAGCCCACGAAGGGAGCGGCACAATGAGCAGTTCTTC. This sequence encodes CASSPRRERHNEQFF.

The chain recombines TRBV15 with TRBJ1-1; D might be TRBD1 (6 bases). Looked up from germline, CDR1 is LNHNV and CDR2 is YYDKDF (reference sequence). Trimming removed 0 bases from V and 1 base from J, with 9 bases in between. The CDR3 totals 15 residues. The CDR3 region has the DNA TGTGCCACCAGCAGAGATGGACAGCCGAACACTGAAGCTTTCTTT. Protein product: CATSRDGQPNTEAFF.

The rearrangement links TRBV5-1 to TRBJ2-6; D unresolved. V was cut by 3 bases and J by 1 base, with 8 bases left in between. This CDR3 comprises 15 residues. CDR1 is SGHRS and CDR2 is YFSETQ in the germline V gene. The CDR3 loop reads CASSSSPSGANVLTF. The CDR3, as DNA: TGCGCCAGCAGCTCGTCCCCGTCTGGGGCCAACGTCCTGACTTTC.

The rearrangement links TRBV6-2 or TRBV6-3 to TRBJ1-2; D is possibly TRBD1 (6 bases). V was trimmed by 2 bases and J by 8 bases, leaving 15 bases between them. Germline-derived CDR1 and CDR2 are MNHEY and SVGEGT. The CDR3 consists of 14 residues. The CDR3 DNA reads TGTGCCAGCAGTTACCCGGGCAGGGGACACGGCTACACCTTC. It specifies CASSYPGRGHGYTF.

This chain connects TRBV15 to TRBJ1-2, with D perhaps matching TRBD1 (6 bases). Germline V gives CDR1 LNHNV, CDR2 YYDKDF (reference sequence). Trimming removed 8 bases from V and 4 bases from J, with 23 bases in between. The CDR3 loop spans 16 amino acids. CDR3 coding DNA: TGTGCCACCCTAACAGGGCGGAGGAGCACCCGCTATGGCTACACCTTC. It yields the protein CATLTGRRSTRYGYTF.